The rows below give T cell receptor beta chains drawn from one sample of a study of blood T cell repertoires in COVID-19. The data were produced by immunoSEQ multiplex PCR, yet TCRdb's version contains in-frame clones alone and is incomplete. The sample holds hundreds of thousands of clones, roughly nine tenths seen once. The sample was peripheral blood. These receptors came from a woman between 25 and 40 years old with COVID-19, enrolled during active disease. Both conserved end residues are part of each CDR3. The D gene is left open where the match is weak. Part of the rows lack a size; the others show once, few, many or a class for expanded clones.

clone size	D gene	J gene	V gene	CDR3 DNA	CDR3 protein
-	TRBD1	TRBJ1-5	TRBV6-5	TGTGCCAGCACTTCGACAGGGTTAGGTAATCAGCCCCAGCATTTT	CASTSTGLGNQPQHF
-	TRBD2	TRBJ2-3	TRBV30	TGTGCCTGGAACCTGGGACTAGAGGGAAATACGCAGTATTTT	CAWNLGLEGNTQYF
once	-	TRBJ1-1	TRBV27	TGTGCCAGGAGGAGGGGCCTCTTCATGAACACTGAAGCTTTCTTT	CARRRGLFMNTEAFF
-	-	TRBJ1-2	TRBV15	TGTGCCACCAGCAGAGCCCAGAACTATGGCTACACCTTC	CATSRAQNYGYTF
-	-	TRBJ1-2	TRBV9	TGTGCCAGCAGCTCATCTGGAGGGGCCTATGGCTACACCTTC	CASSSSGGAYGYTF
-	TRBD2	TRBJ2-3	TRBV4-2	TGTGCCAGCAGCCATGGCAGGACTAGCGGCGGCACAGATACGCAGTATTTT	CASSHGRTSGGTDTQYF
-	-	TRBJ2-3	TRBV2	TGTGCCAGCAGAGGACAGTCAGATACGCAGTATTTT	CASRGQSDTQYF
-	-	TRBJ1-4	TRBV5-5	TGTGCCAGCAGCTTGGGGCCAATAAATGAAAAACTGTTTTTT	CASSLGPINEKLFF
-	-	TRBJ1-4	TRBV30	TGTGCCTGGAGGGGGCAGAATAATGAAAAACTGTTTTTT	CAWRGQNNEKLFF
-	-	TRBJ1-1	TRBV6-5	TGTGCCAGCAGAGCAGGGGCGGAAGCTTTCTTT	CASRAGAEAFF
-	TRBD2	TRBJ2-1	TRBV7-9	TGTGCCAGCAGCTCCTCCCGAGAAGCGGGGGCCTACAATGAGCAGTTCTTC	CASSSSREAGAYNEQFF
once	-	TRBJ2-3	TRBV6-2/TRBV6-3	TGTGCCAGCAGTTTGGGCACCACAGATACGCAGTATTTT	CASSLGTTDTQYF
-	-	TRBJ2-5	TRBV2	TGTGCCAGCAGTGAACAGGGGAACTCCCAGTACTTC	CASSEQGNSQYF
-	-	TRBJ1-1	TRBV18	TGTGCCAGCCTTAAAGCTTTCTTT	CASLKAFF
-	-	TRBJ2-3	TRBV25-1	TGTGCCAGCAGTGAAACGGGGTGGAGCACAGATACGCAGTATTTT	CASSETGWSTDTQYF
-	TRBD2	TRBJ2-5	TRBV2	TGTGCCAGCAGTGAAGCCGTTGCGACTAGCGGAAAAGAGACCCAGTACTTC	CASSEAVATSGKETQYF
-	-	TRBJ2-5	TRBV29-1	TGCAGCGAGGGGGAGGGAGAGACCCAGTACTTC	CSEGEGETQYF
-	-	TRBJ2-1	TRBV10-3	TGTGCCATCAGCGCAACAGGGGGGGCCTCCTACAATGAGCAGTTCTTC	CAISATGGASYNEQFF
-	-	TRBJ2-7	TRBV29-1	TGCAGCGTTGAGACGGGGAGCTCCTACGAGCAGTACTTC	CSVETGSSYEQYF
-	-	TRBJ1-2	TRBV9	TGTGCCAGCAGCGTAATGGCGGGAATTAACTATGGCTACACCTTC	CASSVMAGINYGYTF
-	TRBD2	TRBJ2-5	TRBV5-5	TGTGCCAGCAGCTTGTTTGCGGGGGGCCCAGAGACCCAGTACTTC	CASSLFAGGPETQYF
-	-	TRBJ2-3	TRBV27	TGTGCCAGCACCCAAGGGGGGGGTGCCGATACGCAGTATTTT	CASTQGGGADTQYF
-	-	TRBJ2-5	TRBV12-3/TRBV12-4	TGTGCCAGCAGTACAGATTCCCAAGAGACCCAGTACTTC	CASSTDSQETQYF
many	TRBD1	TRBJ1-2	TRBV6-1	TGTGCCAGCAGTGAAGTTCTGGGACAGGAAGCGAACTATGGCTACACCTTC	CASSEVLGQEANYGYTF
once	-	TRBJ2-5	TRBV20-1	TGCAGTGCTAGCTCCTACGAGACCCAGTACTTC	CSASSYETQYF